The next 8 T cell receptor beta chains were all read from a single sample in a study of T cell repertoires in cytomegalovirus infection. Their antigens are not known. TCRdb analysed the reads with MiXCR anew, one entry per CDR3 protein. The sample comprises around 300,000 distinct CDR3 sequences, around 20% of which are singletons, and about 20% rests with the top ten. Sequences were derived from cultured PBMCs, sampled from culture after CMV antigen stimulation. The receptors were sampled from a human donor in good health (CMV status not recorded). Some clones in this sample may be carry-over from other donors' samples.

Many counts were recorded for this clonotype. The chain employs TRBV12-3 or TRBV12-4 and TRBJ1-5; 8 bases agree with TRBD1. With V trimmed by 5 bases and J by 6 bases, 6 bases remained unmatched. This CDR3 spans 14 amino acids. The chain's CDR3 is CASSLTGDIQPQHF. The CDR3 DNA is TGTGCCAGCAGTCTGACAGGGGACATTCAGCCCCAGCATTTT.

The V gene is TRBV6-2 or TRBV6-3, the J gene TRBJ1-1, with D possibly matching TRBD1 (6 bases). The germline V gene encodes CDR1 MNHEY and CDR2 SVGEGT. The germline V and J ends were trimmed by 0 bases and 0 bases, with 14 bases remaining between them. The CDR3 runs 17 residues. CDR3 in amino acids: CASSYSSPGVMNTEAFF. The CDR3 region has the DNA TGTGCCAGCAGTTACTCGAGCCCAGGGGTTATGAACACTGAAGCTTTCTTT.

The chain recombines TRBV7-4 with TRBJ1-5; TRBD1 agrees at 7 bases. Germline lookup yields CDR1 SGHVT and CDR2 SQSDAQ. The CDR3 is 15 residues long. The ends lost 4 bases at V and 4 bases at J; junction bases unmatched: 7. In DNA, the CDR3 is TGTGCCAGCAGCTCCCGACAGGGAGAAAATCAGCCCCAGCATTTT. It specifies CASSSRQGENQPQHF.

This chain joins TRBV5-5 and TRBJ1-2; the D gene is possibly TRBD1 (6 bases). This CDR3 has 12 residues. Germline CDR1 reads SGHKS; CDR2 reads YYEKEE (reference sequence). Deletions cut 3 bases from V and 7 bases from J, with 10 bases between. In nucleotides, the CDR3 is TGTGCCAGCAGCTCGACAGGTCTTGGCTACACCTTC. It codes for CASSSTGLGYTF.

This clonotype showed up just a few times. The chain employs TRBV6-6 and TRBJ2-2, with 10 bases that match TRBD2. The CDR3 loop spans 16 amino acids. Looked up from germline, CDR1 is MNHNY and CDR2 is SVGAGI (reference sequence). After removal of 5 bases from V and 1 base from J, the junction contained 4 bases not matched to a gene. CDR3 sequence reads: CASSTLAGGNTGELFF. In nucleotides, the CDR3 is TGTGCCAGCAGTACATTAGCGGGAGGGAACACCGGGGAGCTGTTTTTT.

This clonotype was picked up a small number of times. The chain joins TRBV5-1 to TRBJ2-1; 14 positions match TRBD2. The CDR3 spans 18 residues. The V segment lost 4 bases and the J segment 2 bases; nucleotides outside the gene matches: 8. Per germline, CDR1 SGHRS and CDR2 YFSETQ. The CDR3: CASSLGLAGGVAYNEQFF. CDR3 DNA sequence: TGCGCCAGCAGCCTTGGACTAGCGGGGGGAGTCGCCTACAATGAGCAGTTCTTC. Using reference TRBV5-1 and TRBJ2-1 for the parts outside the CDR3, the full variable domain is KAGVTQTPRYLIKTRGQQVTLSCSPISGHRSVSWYQQTPGQGLQFLFEYFSETQRNKGNFPGRFSGRQFSNSRSEMNVSTLELGDSALYLCASSLGLAGGVAYNEQFFGPGTRLTVL.

This clonotype came up many times. The chain links TRBV4-3 to TRBJ2-3, with a tentative D call TRBD1 (5 bases). Per the germline V gene, CDR1 is LGHNA and CDR2 is YSLEER. This CDR3 is built from 17 residues. V shed 0 bases and J shed 0 bases, with 13 bases lying between them. CDR3 residues: CASSQDGALTSTDTQYF. The CDR3 bases are TGCGCCAGCAGCCAAGATGGGGCCCTGACTAGCACAGATACGCAGTATTTT.

Only one count was recorded for this clonotype. The chain joins TRBV4-3 to TRBJ2-3; 11 bases are shared with TRBD2. The ends lost 3 bases at V and 4 bases at J; junction bases unmatched: 3. Germline CDR1 reads LGHNA; CDR2 reads YSLEER. The CDR3 covers 15 residues. For the CDR3, the DNA is TGCGCCAGCAGCCAGATAGCGGGAGGGCCAGATACGCAGTATTTT. Its protein is CASSQIAGGPDTQYF.